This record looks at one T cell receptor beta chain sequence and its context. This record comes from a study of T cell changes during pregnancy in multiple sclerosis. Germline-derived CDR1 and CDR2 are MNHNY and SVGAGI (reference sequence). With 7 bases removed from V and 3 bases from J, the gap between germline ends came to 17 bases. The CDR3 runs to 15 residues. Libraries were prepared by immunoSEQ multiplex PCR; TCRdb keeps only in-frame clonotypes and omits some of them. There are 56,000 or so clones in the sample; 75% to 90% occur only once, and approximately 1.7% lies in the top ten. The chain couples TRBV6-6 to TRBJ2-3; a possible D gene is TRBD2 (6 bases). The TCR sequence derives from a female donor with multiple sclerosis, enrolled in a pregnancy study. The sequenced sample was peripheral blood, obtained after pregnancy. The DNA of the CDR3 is TGTGCCAGCAACGACGATTGGGGGGTGACAGATACGCAGTATTTT. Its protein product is CASNDDWGVTDTQYF.